This T cell receptor beta chain was observed in a study of T cells in Graves' hyperthyroidism and ophthalmopathy. This CDR3 has 14 residues. The V end was cut by 0 bases, the J end by 7 bases, with 12 bases between. TCR beta CDR3 regions were amplified from RNA transcripts. Carried out on the TCR CDR3, a first-round RT-PCR used the HTBI primer set. TCRdb ran MiXCR on the multiplex PCR reads and lists one entry per CDR3 protein. This table has 96,000 or so distinct CDR3 sequences, about 51% appearing once. This receptor was obtained from a woman in her thirties or forties with Graves' hyperthyroidism. The V gene is TRBV12-3 or TRBV12-4, the J gene TRBJ1-2; D may be TRBD1 (6 bases). Material: blood. Here the CDR3 DNA reads TGTGCCAGCAGTTTAGCGGGGGACACGGCTGGCTACACCTTC. Protein sequence: CASSLAGDTAGYTF.